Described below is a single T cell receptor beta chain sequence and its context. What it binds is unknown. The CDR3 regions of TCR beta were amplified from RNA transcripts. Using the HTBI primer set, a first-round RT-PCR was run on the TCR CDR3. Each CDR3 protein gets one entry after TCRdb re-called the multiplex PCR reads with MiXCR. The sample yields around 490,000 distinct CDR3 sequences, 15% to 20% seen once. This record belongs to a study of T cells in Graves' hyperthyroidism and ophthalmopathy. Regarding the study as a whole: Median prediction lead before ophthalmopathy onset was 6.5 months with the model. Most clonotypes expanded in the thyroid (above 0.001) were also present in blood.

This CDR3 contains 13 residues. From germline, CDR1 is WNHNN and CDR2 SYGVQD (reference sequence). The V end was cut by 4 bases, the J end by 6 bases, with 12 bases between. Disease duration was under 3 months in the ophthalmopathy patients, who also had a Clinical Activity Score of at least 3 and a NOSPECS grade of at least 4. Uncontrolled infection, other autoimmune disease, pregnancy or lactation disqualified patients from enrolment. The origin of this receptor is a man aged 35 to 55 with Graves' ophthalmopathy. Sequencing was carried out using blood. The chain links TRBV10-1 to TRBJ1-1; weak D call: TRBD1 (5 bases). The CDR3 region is CASSVQGGAEAFF. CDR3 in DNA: TGCGCCAGCAGTGTCCAGGGTGGAGCTGAAGCTTTCTTT.